This T cell receptor beta chain was identified during a study of human T cells and chemical hapten exposure. Via MiXCR, TCRdb re-called the RACE reads, giving one row per CDR3 protein. This table holds about 97,000 distinct CDR3 sequences, roughly 27% found once. Time point of the sample: patch test 3, about 24 weeks after DPC sensitization. This sample's treatment: therapeutic diphenylcyclopropenone sensitization with weekly scalp DPC. V gave up 1 base and J gave up 4 bases; unmatched junction bases: 8. Germline-derived CDR1 and CDR2 are SGHDN and FVKESK. The CDR3 contains 17 residues. Findings and limits, study-wide: No shift was seen in TCRs above 1 in 1000 frequency with DPC sensitization.

Comments on this clonotype: What it binds is not known.

This TCR was recovered from a man aged 35 to 55 with alopecia areata. Some clones in this sample may be carry-over from other donors' samples. The gene calls are TRBV14 and TRBJ2-3; 10 bases match TRBD2. Source: whole blood, taken in connection with sensitization to the hapten diphenylcyclopropenone (DPC). The CDR3 sequence: CASSQALAGVRPDTQYF. The CDR3 DNA follows: TGTGCCAGCAGCCAAGCCCTAGCGGGAGTTCGTCCAGATACGCAGTATTTT. Variable domain in full (rest from reference TRBV14 and TRBJ2-3): EAGVTQFPSHSVIEKGQTVTLRCDPISGHDNLYWYRRVMGKEIKFLLHFVKESKQDESGMPNNRFLAERTGGTYSTLKVQPAELEDSGVYFCASSQALAGVRPDTQYFGPGTRLTVL.